This T cell receptor beta chain was sequenced during a study of vaccination and CD4 T cells after COVID-19. As to treatment: 10-day PBMC culture with coronavirus spike peptide pools or control peptides (ViraFEST assay). Overall study results and limits: Analysis of convalescent patients found that 304 of 307 vaccine-specific clones were spike mono-reactive. Median SARS-CoV-2-reactive clonotypes rose from approximately 23 to 38, not significantly.

Sequencing of cultured CD4+ T cell DNA used the Oncomine TCR Beta short-read assay. Genomic DNA was drawn out of CD4+ T cells grown in culture. TCRdb reanalysed the PCR reads using MiXCR and keeps one entry per CDR3 protein. The sample records 8,400 or so distinct CDR3 sequences, roughly 60% being singletons. With respect to this clonotype: Its antigen is unidentified.

The V segment lost 5 bases and the J segment 2 bases; nucleotides outside the gene matches: 13. This CDR3 region has 18 residues. CDR1 and CDR2 from the germline V gene are DFQATT and SNEGSKA (reference sequence). This clonotype originated in a human donor who had recovered from COVID-19. Source material: CD4+ T cells from blood, cultured in vitro. The genes are TRBV20-1 and TRBJ2-5; 14 bases line up with TRBD2. CDR3 DNA sequence: TGCAGTGCTCCCACTGGACTAGCGGGGGGCACGTATCAAGAGACCCAGTACTTC. Translation: CSAPTGLAGGTYQETQYF.